Below are 32 T cell receptor beta chains sequenced from a single sample in a study of blood T cell repertoires in COVID-19. Sequenced by immunoSEQ multiplex PCR; TCRdb stores in-frame clones only, minus some. The table shows around 67,000 clones, with roughly 77% occurring only once. Sequences were obtained from peripheral blood. The source of these receptors is a woman in her sixties or seventies with acute or convalescent COVID-19.

The chain carries TRBV19 and TRBJ1-5; TRBD1 aligns across 9 bases. Germline trimming cut 1 base from V and 4 bases from J; bases unmatched to any gene: 5. CDR1 is LNHDA and CDR2 is SQIVND in the germline V gene (reference sequence). The CDR3 is 16 amino acids. CDR3 nucleotides: TGTGCCAGTAGTATAGGTTGGGACAGGGTAAATCAGCCCCAGCATTTT. Protein: CASSIGWDRVNQPQHF. Complete variable domain (other parts from reference TRBV19 and TRBJ1-5): DGGITQSPKYLFRKEGQNVTLSCEQNLNHDAMYWYRQDPGQGLRLIYYSQIVNDFQKGDIAEGYSVSREKKESFPLTVTSAQKNPTAFYLCASSIGWDRVNQPQHFGDGTRLSIL.

The rearrangement links TRBV3-1 (or the pseudogene TRBV3-2) to TRBJ2-2; D might be TRBD1 (6 bases). Germline CDR1 LGHDT, CDR2 YNNKEL (reference sequence). The V end was cut by 4 bases, the J end by 5 bases, with 20 bases between. CDR3 length: 17 amino acids. The CDR3 protein is CASSPITQGARTGELFF. CDR3 DNA sequence: TGTGCCAGCAGCCCCATAACACAGGGCGCGCGGACCGGGGAGCTGTTTTTT.

The V gene is TRBV3-1 (or the pseudogene TRBV3-2), the J gene TRBJ2-5; TRBD2 agrees at 8 bases. Germline V gives CDR1 LGHDT, CDR2 YNNKEL (reference sequence). The V gene end was trimmed by 7 bases and the J gene end by 1 base; junction bases not matched to a gene: 8. The CDR3 is made up of 15 amino acids. The CDR3 DNA sequence: TGTGCCAGCAACCTTCTAGCGGGCCGCCAAGAGACCCAGTACTTC. It is translated as CASNLLAGRQETQYF.

This rearrangement joins TRBV15 to TRBJ1-1; 10 bases are shared with TRBD1. The CDR3 sequence is 15 residues long. The V and J ends lost 1 base and 6 bases, in that order; junction bases with no gene match: 5. Germline V gene lookup returns CDR1 LNHNV and CDR2 YYDKDF (reference sequence). The CDR3 DNA sequence: TGTGCCACCAGCAGAGCAGGGACAGGGGCCCCTGAAGCTTTCTTT. Protein sequence: CATSRAGTGAPEAFF.

The gene calls are TRBV28 and TRBJ1-2, with unresolved D. Per germline, CDR1 MDHEN and CDR2 SYDVKM. This CDR3 spans 13 amino acids. The germline V and J ends were trimmed by 6 bases and 6 bases, with 14 bases remaining between them. CDR3 DNA sequence: TGTGCCAGCAGCCTCCGGGTCCCCCATGGCTACACCTTC. Its translation is CASSLRVPHGYTF.

This clone was picked up one time. This sequence joins TRBV5-8 and TRBJ2-1, with 9 bases matching TRBD1. Germline trimming cut 0 bases from V and 2 bases from J; bases unmatched to any gene: 3. The CDR3 spans 16 residues. Germline V gives CDR1 SGHTS, CDR2 YDEGEE. The CDR3, as DNA: TGTGCCAGCAGCTTGGCCGGGACAGGGACCTACAATGAGCAGTTCTTC. Its protein is CASSLAGTGTYNEQFF.

The chain employs TRBV3-1 (or the pseudogene TRBV3-2) and TRBJ1-6; possibly TRBD1 for D (6 bases). V was cut by 1 base and J by 7 bases, with 8 bases left in between. Germline V lookup: CDR1 LGHDT, CDR2 YNNKEL (reference sequence). The CDR3 is 14 amino acids. The CDR3 loop is CASSQVQGNSPLHF. The CDR3 DNA is TGTGCCAGCAGCCAAGTCCAGGGGAATTCACCCCTCCACTTT.

The rearrangement joins TRBV2 to TRBJ1-2; D not certain. With 5 bases removed from V and 4 bases from J, the gap between germline ends came to 8 bases. The CDR3 is made up of 12 amino acids. CDR1 is SNHLY and CDR2 is FYNNEI in the germline V gene. The CDR3 sequence: CASSPTLYGYTF. The DNA of the CDR3 is TGTGCCAGCAGTCCGACACTCTATGGCTACACCTTC. The full variable domain, its missing parts supplied by reference TRBV2 and TRBJ1-2, is EPEVTQTPSHQVTQMGQEVILRCVPISNHLYFYWYRQILGQKVEFLVSFYNNEISEKSEIFDDQFSVERPDGSNFTLKIRSTKLEDSAMYFCASSPTLYGYTFGSGTRLTVV.

V usage is TRBV27 and J usage is TRBJ2-2; no clear D. The V end lost 4 bases, the J end lost 2 bases, and 8 bases lay between the germline ends. This CDR3 spans 14 amino acids. Germline V lookup: CDR1 MNHEY, CDR2 SMNVEV (reference sequence). CDR3 DNA: TGTGCCAGCAGTTGGTACATAAACACCGGGGAGCTGTTTTTT. Its protein is CASSWYINTGELFF.

The gene calls are TRBV11-2 and TRBJ1-5; D is perhaps TRBD1 (6 bases). The CDR3 contains 14 residues. Germline CDR1 and CDR2: SGHAT and FQNNGV. Trimming took off 3 bases at V and 2 bases at J, with 8 bases between the two ends. The CDR3 DNA sequence: TGTGCCAGCAGCTTCTCAGGGGGCAATCAGCCCCAGCATTTT. Encoded protein: CASSFSGGNQPQHF.

J is TRBJ1-6 and V is TRBV28, with 7 bases that match TRBD1. CDR1 and CDR2 from the germline V gene are MDHEN and SYDVKM. J lost 7 bases, V lost 5 bases, and 8 bases had no gene match. The CDR3 runs 15 residues. CDR3 sequence (DNA): TGTGCCAGCAGTATGACAGGGTCGCGAAATTCACCCCTCCACTTT. It specifies CASSMTGSRNSPLHF.

The chain is built from TRBV5-1 and TRBJ2-2; 9 bases are a match to TRBD2. The CDR3 runs to 16 residues. The germline CDR1 and CDR2 sequences are SGHRS and YFSETQ. J lost 2 bases, V lost 7 bases, and 9 bases had no gene match. CDR3 amino acids: CASAASGAINTGELFF. In DNA, the CDR3 is TGCGCCAGCGCGGCTAGCGGGGCTATCAACACCGGGGAGCTGTTTTTT.

This clone was counted only a few times. V and J are TRBV27 and TRBJ1-2; 7 positions agree with TRBD1. Per germline, CDR1 MNHEY and CDR2 SMNVEV (reference sequence). After removal of 5 bases from V and 2 bases from J, the junction contained 2 bases not matched to a gene. The length of the CDR3 is 13 residues. CDR3 loop: CASSTGQNYGYTF. The CDR3 region has the DNA TGTGCCAGCAGTACGGGACAGAACTATGGCTACACCTTC.

The genes are TRBV3-1 (or the pseudogene TRBV3-2) and TRBJ1-6; the D gene is possibly TRBD1 (6 bases). CDR1 and CDR2 (germline): LGHDT, YNNKEL (reference sequence). The CDR3 runs 13 residues. Trimming took off 4 bases at V and 8 bases at J, with 9 bases between the two ends. Here the CDR3 reads CASSPWTDSPLHF. CDR3 in DNA: TGTGCCAGCAGCCCGTGGACAGATTCACCCCTCCACTTT.

The chain combines TRBV10-2 with TRBJ2-1; the match to TRBD2 covers 7 bases. Trimming took 0 bases from V and 4 from J; bases not matched to a gene: 6. This CDR3 has 16 amino acids. Germline V gene lookup returns CDR1 WSHSY and CDR2 SAAADI. The DNA for the CDR3 is TGCGCCAGCAGTGAGTCGAGGAGGGGAGGGTACAATGAGCAGTTCTTC. Translated: CASSESRRGGYNEQFF.

The chain employs TRBV28 and TRBJ2-7; a weak D match, TRBD1 (5 bases). In germline, CDR1 is MDHEN, CDR2 SYDVKM. V lost 1 base and J lost 7, with 14 bases in between. There are 14 residues in the CDR3. CDR3 in DNA: TGTGCCAGCAGTTTATTGTCCAAGGCAGGGGAGCAGTACTTC. As protein: CASSLLSKAGEQYF.

The V and J genes are TRBV9 and TRBJ1-6; 11 nucleotides align to TRBD1. The CDR3 covers 15 residues. Germline CDR1 SGDLS, CDR2 YYNGEE. V was clipped by 4 bases and J by 10 bases; unmatched bases: 7. The CDR3 DNA sequence: TGTGCCAGCAGCAATGGACAGGGGGCCCACTCACCCCTCCACTTT. Translating gives CASSNGQGAHSPLHF.

This clone was seen only a few times. The rearrangement uses TRBV10-3 and TRBJ1-6; weak D call: TRBD1 (5 bases). Trimming pared 0 bases from V and 4 bases from J, leaving 7 bases between. The CDR3 extends over 15 amino acids. The germline V gene encodes CDR1 ENHRY and CDR2 SYGVKD. The CDR3 nucleotides read TGTGCCATCAGTGAGTCCACAGGATATAATTCACCCCTCCACTTT. It codes for CAISESTGYNSPLHF.

This clone was recorded only once. The rearrangement links TRBV5-4 to TRBJ2-7; D may be TRBD2 (6 bases). The CDR3 totals 14 residues. Germline CDR1 reads SGHNT; CDR2 reads YYREEE (reference sequence). V was cut by 0 bases and J by 3 bases, with 10 bases left in between. The CDR3 DNA is TGTGCCAGCAGCTTGGGTGCGGGGAACTACGAGCAGTACTTC. It is translated as CASSLGAGNYEQYF.

DNA for the CDR3: TGTGCCAGCAGTTCAGGGGGCGGGGACACTGAAGCTTTCTTT. This encodes CASSSGGGDTEAFF. This chain joins TRBV27 and TRBJ1-1, with TRBD1 identical over 8 bases. The CDR3 runs 14 residues. V lost 4 bases to trimming and J lost 3 bases; unmatched junction nucleotides: 4. Germline V gene lookup returns CDR1 MNHEY and CDR2 SMNVEV (reference sequence).

CDR3 in DNA: TGTGCCAGCAGCCAAGAAGGGGGTTCCGAGCAGTACTTC. This sequence encodes CASSQEGGSEQYF. The chain employs TRBV4-2 and TRBJ2-7; D is perhaps TRBD1 (6 bases). Trimming removed 0 bases from V and 6 bases from J, with 9 bases in between. The CDR3 is 13 residues long. Germline V gives CDR1 LGHNA, CDR2 YNFKEQ.

J is TRBJ2-3 and V is TRBV27, with D perhaps TRBD2 (7 bases). Trimming cost V 8 bases and J 2 bases, with 11 bases left between them. The CDR3 is made up of 13 amino acids. CDR1 and CDR2 (germline): MNHEY, SMNVEV (reference sequence). Here the CDR3 reads CASGGADTDTQYF. Written as DNA, the CDR3 is TGTGCCAGCGGGGGGGCCGACACAGATACGCAGTATTTT.

The chain combines TRBV5-1 with TRBJ1-6; 8 nucleotides match TRBD1. The germline V gene has CDR1 SGHRS and CDR2 YFSETQ. The CDR3 length is 19 residues. V dropped 0 bases and J dropped 8; count of bases not matched to a gene: 16. The CDR3 sequence is CASSLAVRTGRRRDSPLHF. CDR3 DNA: TGCGCCAGCAGCTTGGCCGTTCGGACAGGGCGAAGAAGGGATTCACCCCTCCACTTT.

V and J are TRBV29-1 and TRBJ1-4; 12 bases are a match to TRBD1. This CDR3 is 15 amino acids long. J lost 8 bases, V lost 4 bases, and 8 bases had no gene match. Germline CDR1 and CDR2: SQVTM and ANQGSEA. The CDR3 is CSVVGTGGDREKLFF. CDR3 DNA sequence: TGCAGCGTTGTAGGGACAGGGGGCGATAGGGAAAAACTGTTTTTT.

The V gene is TRBV12-3 or TRBV12-4, the J gene TRBJ1-2, with 7 bases lining up with TRBD1. Unmatched junction bases numbered 7, after V lost 6 bases and J lost 6 bases. The CDR3 covers 13 residues. The CDR3: CASRSTGNHGYTF. The CDR3 DNA is TGTGCCAGCAGGTCGACAGGGAACCATGGCTACACCTTC.

V and J are TRBV18 and TRBJ2-7; 10 nucleotides align to TRBD1. Trimming took 6 bases from V and 1 from J; bases not matched to a gene: 6. This CDR3 region has 15 residues. CDR1 KGHSH and CDR2 LQKENI come from the germline V gene. The CDR3: CASSSGTGESYEQYF. CDR3 coding DNA: TGTGCCAGCTCTTCCGGGACAGGGGAATCCTACGAGCAGTACTTC. Combining the CDR3 with reference TRBV18 and TRBJ2-7 gives the whole variable domain NAGVMQNPRHLVRRRGQEARLRCSPMKGHSHVYWYRQLPEEGLKFMVYLQKENIIDESGMPKERFSAEFPKEGPSILRIQQVVRGDSAAYFCASSSGTGESYEQYFGPGTRLTVT.

This clone was observed once. The chain has TRBV20-1 and TRBJ1-2, with 10 bases fitting TRBD1. The V segment lost 5 bases and the J segment 4 bases; nucleotides outside the gene matches: 10. The CDR3 has 15 residues. CDR1 and CDR2 from the germline V gene are DFQATT and SNEGSKA (reference sequence). The CDR3 sequence is CSAGGTGEGFYGYTF. CDR3 coding DNA: TGCAGTGCTGGTGGGACAGGGGAGGGTTTCTATGGCTACACCTTC.

The chain links TRBV27 to TRBJ1-5, with TRBD1 identical over 9 bases. The J segment lost 4 bases and the V segment lost 4 bases, leaving 2 bases of the junction unmatched. The CDR3 runs 14 residues. Germline V gene data show CDR1 as MNHEY and CDR2 as SMNVEV (reference sequence). The CDR3 bases are TGTGCCAGCAGTTGGGGACAGGGTAATCAGCCCCAGCATTTT. Its translation: CASSWGQGNQPQHF.

This chain uses TRBV19 with TRBJ1-1; 10 nucleotides match TRBD1. Looked up from germline, CDR1 is LNHDA and CDR2 is SQIVND (reference sequence). Losses at the gene ends were 3 bases for V and 11 bases for J; bases not matched to a gene: 9. The CDR3 is 14 amino acids. The CDR3 sequence: CASSIPPGQGTAFF. CDR3 bases: TGTGCCAGTAGTATCCCCCCGGGACAGGGGACGGCTTTCTTT.

V and J are TRBV30 and TRBJ1-1; D call uncertain. This CDR3 has 12 residues. V was pared by 6 bases and J by 4 bases, with 12 bases between. Germline values: CDR1 GTSNPN, CDR2 SVGIG (reference sequence). CDR3 DNA sequence: TGTGCCTGCCTAGGCGATGCCACTGAAGCTTTCTTT. Encoded protein: CACLGDATEAFF.

The rearrangement links TRBV27 to TRBJ2-1; 12 positions match TRBD2. Germline assignment: CDR1 MNHEY and CDR2 SMNVEV (reference sequence). V was clipped by 6 bases and J by 4 bases; unmatched bases: 4. The CDR3 length is 15 residues. CDR3 amino acids: CASRILAGGYNEQFF. In nucleotides, the CDR3 is TGTGCCAGCAGAATCCTAGCGGGAGGGTACAATGAGCAGTTCTTC.

V gene TRBV19 combines with J gene TRBJ1-1; D is perhaps TRBD1 (6 bases). Germline V lookup: CDR1 LNHDA, CDR2 SQIVND (reference sequence). Deletions cut 6 bases from V and 4 bases from J, with 15 bases between. The CDR3 length is 14 residues. CDR3 sequence: CASSRDTSGTEAFF. CDR3 nucleotides: TGTGCCAGTAGCCGGGACACCTCGGGCACTGAAGCTTTCTTT.